The 29 T cell receptor beta chains below come from one sample, sequenced in a study of metastatic and nonmetastatic thyroid tumors. MiXCR was used by TCRdb to re-call the PCR reads. The sample carries about 12,000 clones, roughly 21% recorded once. Nobody among the patients had been given any treatment before thyroid surgery. The source material was adjacent normal tissue. These receptors came from a female donor with papillary thyroid cancer or a benign thyroid nodule (not recorded which). Some clones in this sample may be carry-over from other donors' samples.

The table lists this clone with a few counts. The rearrangement joins TRBV5-1 to TRBJ1-1; D gene ambiguous. Germline CDR1 SGHRS, CDR2 YFSETQ. This CDR3 is built from 14 residues. V was pared by 4 bases and J by 6 bases, with 16 bases between. The CDR3 spells CASSPGWEAAEAFF. The CDR3, as DNA: TGCGCCAGCAGCCCCGGGTGGGAGGCTGCTGAAGCTTTCTTT.

Note on this clone: The conserved phenylalanine or tryptophan is not found at the CDR3 terminus, so this likely reflects a read error. The chain recombines TRBV6-2 or TRBV6-3 with TRBJ1-1; D call uncertain. CDR3 length: 13 amino acids. The V end was cut by 7 bases, the J end by 0 bases, with 9 bases between. Looked up from germline, CDR1 is MNHEY and CDR2 is SVGEGT. The CDR3 loop is CASTTTLNTEAFL. The CDR3, as DNA: TGTGCCAGCACTACCACACTGAACACTGAAGCTTTCTTG.

This clone is categorized as medium-sized. The CDR3 region has the DNA TGTGCCAGCAGTCCCGCAGGGGTCCGAAACTATGGCTACACCTTC. Its translation: CASSPAGVRNYGYTF. V is TRBV28 and J is TRBJ1-2, with a weak D call TRBD1 (6 bases). The V end lost 5 bases, the J end lost 2 bases, and 15 bases lay between the germline ends. Germline lookup yields CDR1 MDHEN and CDR2 SYDVKM. This CDR3 has 15 amino acids.

This clone was observed once. The rearrangement joins TRBV7-9 to TRBJ2-7; TRBD2 matches 7 bases. CDR3 length equals 14 residues. Germline assignment: CDR1 SEHNR and CDR2 FQNEAQ (reference sequence). V lost 5 bases and J lost 6; bases outside the gene matches: 10. The CDR3 sequence is CASSPTSQVGEQYF. The CDR3 DNA is TGTGCCAGCAGCCCGACTAGCCAGGTGGGCGAGCAGTACTTC.

This clone has only a few counts. The rearrangement links TRBV6-2 or TRBV6-3 to TRBJ2-7; 8 nucleotides agree with TRBD2. CDR3 length: 14 residues. Germline lookup yields CDR1 MNHEY and CDR2 SVGEGT. V lost 7 bases and J lost 3; bases outside the gene matches: 8. In DNA, the CDR3 is TGTGCCAGCAACTTGAGCGGGAGCCTCTACGAGCAGTACTTC. Its protein product is CASNLSGSLYEQYF.

By proportion, this clone is medium-sized (0.01 to 0.1%). This chain uses TRBV5-1 with TRBJ1-1; perhaps TRBD1 as D (6 bases). Trimming removed 2 bases at V and 4 bases at J, with 9 bases between. The CDR3 runs to 13 residues. Germline assignment: CDR1 SGHRS and CDR2 YFSETQ. The DNA of the CDR3 is TGCGCCAGCAGCTTTAGGGGGGGCACTGAAGCTTTCTTT. Its protein product is CASSFRGGTEAFF. The full variable domain, with the rest looked up from reference TRBV5-1 and TRBJ1-1, is KAGVTQTPRYLIKTRGQQVTLSCSPISGHRSVSWYQQTPGQGLQFLFEYFSETQRNKGNFPGRFSGRQFSNSRSEMNVSTLELGDSALYLCASSFRGGTEAFFGQGTRLTVV.

Within the sample, this clone is medium-sized. The gene calls are TRBV19 and TRBJ1-4; D may be TRBD1 (5 bases). The V gene lost 2 bases and the J gene lost 10 bases, with 14 bases spanning the gap. CDR1 is LNHDA, CDR2 SQIVND, per germline (reference sequence). This CDR3 is built from 14 residues. CDR3: CASSIRRGGGKLFF. The CDR3 DNA reads TGTGCCAGTAGTATAAGGAGGGGAGGAGGAAAACTGTTTTTT.

This clone was detected many times. V usage is TRBV5-8 and J usage is TRBJ2-5; D uncertain. Germline V CDR1 and CDR2: SGHTS, YDEGEE. The CDR3 runs to 14 residues. Trimming took 0 bases from V and 4 from J, leaving 10 bases between them. The CDR3 is CASSLDIMGETQYF. The CDR3 nucleotides are TGTGCCAGCAGCTTGGATATTATGGGAGAGACCCAGTACTTC.

There are a few counts of this clone. CDR3 residues: CSATTSDRLGYEQYF. The CDR3 region has the DNA TGCAGTGCTACCACTTCCGACCGTTTAGGTTACGAGCAGTACTTC. The gene calls are TRBV20-1 and TRBJ2-7; D remains unclear. V gave up 4 bases and J gave up 4 bases, with 20 bases separating them. From germline, CDR1 is DFQATT and CDR2 SNEGSKA (reference sequence). The CDR3 loop spans 15 amino acids.

This clone occurred many times. At one boundary the junction diverges from the germline segment, which might be a read error. The chain is built from TRBV20-1 and TRBJ1-2, with D unclear. The CDR3 totals 15 residues. CDR1 DFQATT and CDR2 SNEGSKA come from the germline V gene (reference sequence). CDR3: CSAQAQPEIGYDYTF. DNA for the CDR3: TGCAGTGCTCAAGCACAGCCCGAGATCGGCTATGACTACACCTTC.

This clone rates as medium-sized. This chain uses TRBV6-6 with TRBJ2-3, with D perhaps TRBD2 (6 bases). V lost 2 bases and J lost 2, with 11 bases in between. The CDR3 sequence is 15 residues long. Germline-derived CDR1 and CDR2 are MNHNY and SVGAGI (reference sequence). The CDR3 sequence: CASSYGGAITDTQYF. For the CDR3, the DNA is TGTGCCAGCAGTTACGGAGGGGCGATCACAGATACGCAGTATTTT.

This clone is labeled as medium-sized (0.01 to 0.1%). The V call is TRBV7-8, the J call TRBJ2-7; the D gene is possibly TRBD2 (6 bases). The CDR3 totals 15 residues. Germline V lookup: CDR1 SGHVS, CDR2 FQNEAQ. Trimming left V 5 bases short and J 6 bases short, with 20 bases between. The DNA for the CDR3 is TGTGCCAGCAGCCTCGAAGTCCCTAGCGTGGGCGAGCAGTACTTC. It is translated as CASSLEVPSVGEQYF.

The rearrangement joins TRBV28 to TRBJ2-7, with 10 bases identical to TRBD2. The V segment lost 5 bases and the J segment 1 base; nucleotides outside the gene matches: 5. Germline V CDR1 and CDR2: MDHEN, SYDVKM. The CDR3 is 15 residues long. CDR3 sequence reads: CASSETSGRSYEQYF. As DNA, the CDR3 is TGTGCCAGCAGTGAGACTAGCGGGCGATCCTACGAGCAGTACTTC.

With regard to this clone: This may be a read error, as it is one base from a much larger clone. The chain recombines TRBV10-2 with TRBJ2-4, with 12 bases that match TRBD2. This CDR3 has 13 residues. Germline CDR1 is WSHSY and CDR2 is SAAADI. With 10 bases clipped from V and 5 bases from J, the junction kept 3 bases outside the gene matches. The CDR3 coding sequence is TGCGCCATCAGACTAGCGGGAGAAAACATTCAGTACTTC. Translated: CAIRLAGENIQYF.

This clone was counted at least ten times. This chain connects TRBV4-1 to TRBJ2-7, with a weak D call TRBD2 (6 bases). V gave up 2 bases and J gave up 4 bases, with 9 bases separating them. Germline lookup yields CDR1 MGHRA and CDR2 YSYEKL. The CDR3 runs to 13 residues. This chain's CDR3 is CASSQPGEYEQYF. The DNA for the CDR3 is TGCGCCAGCAGCCAACCGGGGGAGTACGAGCAGTACTTC.

The chain carries TRBV7-9 and TRBJ2-3, with D possibly TRBD1 on 5 matching bases. V dropped 1 base and J dropped 4 bases, with 6 bases sitting between them. Germline V gene sequence: CDR1 SEHNR, CDR2 FQNEAQ (reference sequence). This CDR3 is built from 13 residues. This CDR3 is CASSLGGADTQYF. The CDR3 DNA reads as TGTGCCAGCAGCTTAGGGGGCGCAGATACGCAGTATTTT.

This clone has more than one count but fewer than ten. The rearrangement links TRBV6-2 or TRBV6-3 to TRBJ2-5, with D perhaps assigned TRBD1 or TRBD2 (5 bases each). From germline, CDR1 is MNHEY and CDR2 SVGEGT. V was shortened by 7 bases and J by 3 bases, with 18 bases between the two germline ends. The CDR3 totals 15 residues. The CDR3 DNA sequence: TGTGCCAGCAATCCCCTAGAGGGGTACAAAGAGACCCAGTACTTC. It encodes CASNPLEGYKETQYF.

The V gene is TRBV28, the J gene TRBJ1-1, with 8 bases lining up with TRBD1. The V gene's germline CDR1 is MDHEN and CDR2 SYDVKM. The CDR3 has 14 amino acids. Germline trimming cut 5 bases from V and 12 bases from J; bases unmatched to any gene: 14. The CDR3 DNA follows: TGTGCCAGCAGTGAGACAGGGGAGGGAACCGAAACTTTCTTT. It codes for CASSETGEGTETFF.

Ten or more counts support this clone. The chain joins TRBV4-3 to TRBJ1-1; possibly TRBD1 for D (5 bases). The germline V gene has CDR1 LGHNA and CDR2 YSLEER. The CDR3 is made up of 15 amino acids. V lost 1 base and J 6 bases, leaving 15 bases between the germline ends. The CDR3 DNA reads as TGCGCCAGCAGCCAAGTAATTTCAGGGATCCCTGAAGCTTTCTTT. Its protein product is CASSQVISGIPEAFF.

The J gene is TRBJ2-7, the V gene TRBV7-9; 10 nucleotides match TRBD1. J gave up 6 bases and V 5 bases, and 10 bases lay outside the gene matches. CDR1 and CDR2 (germline): SEHNR, FQNEAQ (reference sequence). This CDR3 is 15 amino acids long. For the CDR3, the DNA is TGTGCCAGCAGCGACACCTGGACAGGGGGTTTCGAGCAGTACTTC. This encodes CASSDTWTGGFEQYF.

In this sample, this clone is medium-sized. The J gene is TRBJ2-7, the V gene TRBV6-2 or TRBV6-3, with D unresolved. The length of the CDR3 is 12 residues. V was shortened by 6 bases and J by 4 bases, with 10 bases between the two germline ends. Germline CDR1 MNHEY, CDR2 SVGEGT. In DNA, the CDR3 is TGTGCCAGCAGGCCCCCTACTTACGAGCAGTACTTC. This gives the protein CASRPPTYEQYF.

By share of the sample, this clone is medium-sized (0.01 to 0.1%). The gene calls are TRBV6-1 and TRBJ2-3, with D unclear. This CDR3 is 12 amino acids long. V shed 5 bases and J shed 4 bases, with 7 bases lying between them. Germline V gene sequence: CDR1 MNHNS, CDR2 SASEGT. The DNA of the CDR3 is TGTGCCAGCAGTCCCAATCCAGATACGCAGTATTTT. It is translated as CASSPNPDTQYF.

This clone was seen more than once but under ten times. The junction shows a germline mismatch at one end, possibly a read error. This chain connects TRBV28 to TRBJ1-5; D is possibly TRBD1 (5 bases). The germline CDR1 and CDR2 sequences are MDHEN and SYDVKM. The CDR3 has 15 residues. Here the CDR3 reads CAGSLWGRRNQPQHF. The CDR3 bases are TGTGCCGGCAGTTTATGGGGACGAAGAAATCAGCCCCAGCATTTT.

CDR3 in DNA: TGTGCCAGCAGTGTAGGAGGGTACACTGAAGCTTTCTTT. This gives the protein CASSVGGYTEAFF. The J gene is TRBJ1-1, the V gene TRBV27, with D uncertain. Germline V CDR1 and CDR2: MNHEY, SMNVEV (reference sequence). The CDR3 covers 13 residues. V lost 5 bases, J lost 3 bases, and 10 bases lay in between.

Many counts were recorded for this clone. The chain recombines TRBV5-4 with TRBJ2-3, with D uncertain. Germline assignment: CDR1 SGHNT and CDR2 YYREEE (reference sequence). The CDR3 has 12 amino acids. V lost 0 bases and J lost 4, with 3 bases in between. The CDR3 here is CASSLVADTQYF. CDR3 sequence (DNA): TGTGCCAGCAGCTTGGTCGCAGATACGCAGTATTTT.

This clone qualifies as medium-sized. This chain connects TRBV6-1 to TRBJ1-5; D might be TRBD1 (6 bases). Germline lookup yields CDR1 MNHNS and CDR2 SASEGT. The CDR3 has 15 amino acids. V dropped 2 bases and J dropped 6 bases, with 14 bases sitting between them. The chain's CDR3 is CASSEWGGGGQPQHF. CDR3 nucleotides: TGTGCCAGCAGTGAATGGGGGGGCGGGGGTCAGCCCCAGCATTTT.

The chain combines TRBV28 with TRBJ2-5, with D uncertain. This CDR3 has 16 residues. Trimming cost V 7 bases and J 7 bases, with 25 bases left between them. Germline values: CDR1 MDHEN, CDR2 SYDVKM. The CDR3 protein is CASIPNGPTRRGTQYF. CDR3 nucleotides: TGTGCCAGCATTCCTAACGGACCGACACGGAGAGGGACCCAGTACTTC. Combining the CDR3 with reference TRBV28 and TRBJ2-5 gives the whole variable domain DVKVTQSSRYLVKRTGEKVFLECVQDMDHENMFWYRQDPGLGLRLIYFSYDVKMKEKGDIPEGYSVSREKKERFSLILESASTNQTSMYLCASIPNGPTRRGTQYFGPGTRLLVL.

This clone was seen repeatedly, ten times or more. J is TRBJ1-2 and V is TRBV5-6, with a tentative D call TRBD1 (6 bases). Trimming removed 8 bases at V and 5 bases at J, with 16 bases between. The CDR3 is 13 residues long. Per the germline V gene, CDR1 is SGHDT and CDR2 is YYEEEE. CDR3 protein: CASRRGGIYGYTF. As DNA, the CDR3 is TGTGCCAGTCGAAGGGGGGGGATATATGGCTACACCTTC.

By proportion, this clone is medium-sized (0.01 to 0.1%). This chain's CDR3 is CASSGIAGGYTF. CDR3 coding DNA: TGTGCCAGCAGCGGGATCGCGGGTGGCTACACCTTC. J is TRBJ1-2 and V is TRBV9; no clear D. Trimming pared 3 bases from V and 7 bases from J, leaving 10 bases between. CDR1 and CDR2 from the germline V gene are SGDLS and YYNGEE. This CDR3 comprises 12 residues.